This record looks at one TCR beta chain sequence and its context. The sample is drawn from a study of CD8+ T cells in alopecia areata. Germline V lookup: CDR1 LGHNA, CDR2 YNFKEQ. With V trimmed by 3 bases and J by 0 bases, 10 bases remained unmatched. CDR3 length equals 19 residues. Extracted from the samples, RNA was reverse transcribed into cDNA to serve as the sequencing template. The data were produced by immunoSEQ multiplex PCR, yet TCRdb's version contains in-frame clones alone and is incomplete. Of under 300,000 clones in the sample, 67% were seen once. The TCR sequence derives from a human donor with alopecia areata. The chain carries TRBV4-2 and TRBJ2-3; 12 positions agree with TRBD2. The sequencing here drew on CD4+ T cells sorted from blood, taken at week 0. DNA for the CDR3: TGTGCCAGCAGCCACGCATTTTGGACTAGCGGGGATAGCACAGATACGCAGTATTTT. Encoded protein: CASSHAFWTSGDSTDTQYF.